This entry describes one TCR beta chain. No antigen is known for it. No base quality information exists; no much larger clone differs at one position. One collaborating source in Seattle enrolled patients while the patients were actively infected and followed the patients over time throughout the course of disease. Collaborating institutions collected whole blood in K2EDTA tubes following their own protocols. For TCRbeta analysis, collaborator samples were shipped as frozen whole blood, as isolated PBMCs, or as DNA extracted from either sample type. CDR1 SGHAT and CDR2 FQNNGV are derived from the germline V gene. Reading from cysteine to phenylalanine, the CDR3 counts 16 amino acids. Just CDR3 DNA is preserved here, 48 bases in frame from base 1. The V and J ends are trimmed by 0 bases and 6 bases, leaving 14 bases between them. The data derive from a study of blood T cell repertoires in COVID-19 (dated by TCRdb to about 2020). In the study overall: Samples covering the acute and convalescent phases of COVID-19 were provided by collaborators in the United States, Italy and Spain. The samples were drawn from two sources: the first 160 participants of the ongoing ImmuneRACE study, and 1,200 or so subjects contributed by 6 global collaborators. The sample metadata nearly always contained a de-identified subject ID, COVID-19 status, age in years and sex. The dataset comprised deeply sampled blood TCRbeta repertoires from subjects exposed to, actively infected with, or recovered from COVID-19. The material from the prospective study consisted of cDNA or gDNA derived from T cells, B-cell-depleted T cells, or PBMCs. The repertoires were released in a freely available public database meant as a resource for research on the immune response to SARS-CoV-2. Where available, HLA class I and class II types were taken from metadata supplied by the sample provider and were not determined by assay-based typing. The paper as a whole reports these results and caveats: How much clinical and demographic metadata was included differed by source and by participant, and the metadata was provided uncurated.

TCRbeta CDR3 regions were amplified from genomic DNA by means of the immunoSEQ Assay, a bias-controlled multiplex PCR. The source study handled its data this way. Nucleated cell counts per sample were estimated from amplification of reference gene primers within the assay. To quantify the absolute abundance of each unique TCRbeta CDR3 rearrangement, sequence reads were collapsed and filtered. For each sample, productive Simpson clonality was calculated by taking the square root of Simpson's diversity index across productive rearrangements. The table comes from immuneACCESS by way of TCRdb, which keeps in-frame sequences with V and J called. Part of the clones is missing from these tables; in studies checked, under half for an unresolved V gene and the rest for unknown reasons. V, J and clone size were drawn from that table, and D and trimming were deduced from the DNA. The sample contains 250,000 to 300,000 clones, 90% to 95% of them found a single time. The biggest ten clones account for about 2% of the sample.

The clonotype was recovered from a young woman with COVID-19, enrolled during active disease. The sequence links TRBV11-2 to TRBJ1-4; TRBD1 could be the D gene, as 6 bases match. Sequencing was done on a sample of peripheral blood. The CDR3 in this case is CASSLDQTGLDEKLFF. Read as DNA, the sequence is TGTGCCAGCAGCTTAGATCAAACAGGGTTAGATGAAAAACTGTTTTTT.